The following is a T cell receptor beta chain sequence with its context. Its antigen is unidentified. The time point was: baseline, week 1 (first vaccination visit). The treatment: pre-vaccination baseline after standard-of-care therapy. Each tumor in the donors was a new WHO grade 3 or 4 astrocytoma, IDH1-mutant and ATRX-lost. This sample is part of a study of a mutant IDH1 vaccine in newly diagnosed glioma. In the study overall: Earlier care involved radiotherapy, temozolomide, or both, and the majority received both. Study outcomes and limitations: It seemed that pseudoprogression was not linked to changes in the top peripheral T cell clonotypes. In about 93% of patients, immune responses induced by the vaccine occurred.

Using immunoSEQ multiplex PCR, the repertoire was profiled, and TCRdb retains in-frame clones only, with some absent. The sample consists of 95,000 to 100,000 clones, around nine tenths of them appearing once. V was cut by 5 bases and J by 1 base, with 13 bases left in between. Germline V gene sequence: CDR1 LNHDA, CDR2 SQIVND (reference sequence). The CDR3 contains 15 residues. The chain employs TRBV19 and TRBJ2-3, with D possibly being TRBD2 (6 bases). The receptor was isolated from a woman aged 50 to 60 with glioma. Sequencing used PBMCs, obtained from a glioma patient treated with radiotherapy, temozolomide or both. The CDR3 region has the DNA TGTGCCAGTAGTCTCCCGGGGGTCGGCACAGATACGCAGTATTTT. It encodes CASSLPGVGTDTQYF.